The present entry profiles one T cell receptor beta chain with its context. The data derive from a study of blood T cells in healthy people across ages. Through a sample-barcoded 5' primer and a J-beta primer mix, a second PCR was run for roughly 7 to 11 cycles. MiXCR, run by TCRdb on the 5' RACE reads, gives a single entry per CDR3 protein. The sample has more than 450,000 distinct CDR3 sequences, over 25% seen once; the top ten hold about 3.9%. This CDR3 region has 15 residues. The germline V and J ends were trimmed by 9 bases and 5 bases, with 23 bases remaining between them. Each donor's blood draw was ten milliliters of peripheral blood. These data were also reused for a study on T cells of mothers and their children.

The V gene is TRBV12-3 or TRBV12-4, the J gene TRBJ2-7; D gene unclear. The sample comprised blood. The TCR sequence derives from a boy aged 2 to 9 in good health. The CDR3 DNA sequence: TGTGCCAGTTCAACGGACGACGTTCGCCTCAACGAGCAGTACTTC. Translated: CASSTDDVRLNEQYF.